The entry below describes one T cell receptor (beta chain). The antigen remains undetermined. The sample originates from a study of graft-versus-host responses after intestinal transplantation. Study details: Tacrolimus plus steroids were given to all recipients for about 3 years, preceded by anti-thymocyte globulin induction. Overall study findings and caveats: Early after transplant, HvG clones declined as circulating GvH clones peaked.

V lost 3 bases, J lost 11 bases, and 15 bases lay in between. This CDR3 region has 13 residues. From germline, CDR1 is SGDLS and CDR2 YYNGEE. Using immunoSEQ multiplex PCR, the repertoire was profiled, and TCRdb retains in-frame clones only, with some absent. The sample holds approximately 16,000 clones; about 90% are singletons and the top ten take 5% to 6.5%. The sample was PBMCs, taken approximately 3.5 months after intestinal transplant. This chain links TRBV9 with TRBJ2-4; D may correspond to TRBD1 or TRBD2 (5 bases each). This TCR was recovered from a human patient who received an intestinal transplant, so some T cells may come from the graft donor. CDR3 DNA: TGTGCCAGCAGCGCTGGGACGGCTGTCTTTCAGTACTTC. Residues: CASSAGTAVFQYF.